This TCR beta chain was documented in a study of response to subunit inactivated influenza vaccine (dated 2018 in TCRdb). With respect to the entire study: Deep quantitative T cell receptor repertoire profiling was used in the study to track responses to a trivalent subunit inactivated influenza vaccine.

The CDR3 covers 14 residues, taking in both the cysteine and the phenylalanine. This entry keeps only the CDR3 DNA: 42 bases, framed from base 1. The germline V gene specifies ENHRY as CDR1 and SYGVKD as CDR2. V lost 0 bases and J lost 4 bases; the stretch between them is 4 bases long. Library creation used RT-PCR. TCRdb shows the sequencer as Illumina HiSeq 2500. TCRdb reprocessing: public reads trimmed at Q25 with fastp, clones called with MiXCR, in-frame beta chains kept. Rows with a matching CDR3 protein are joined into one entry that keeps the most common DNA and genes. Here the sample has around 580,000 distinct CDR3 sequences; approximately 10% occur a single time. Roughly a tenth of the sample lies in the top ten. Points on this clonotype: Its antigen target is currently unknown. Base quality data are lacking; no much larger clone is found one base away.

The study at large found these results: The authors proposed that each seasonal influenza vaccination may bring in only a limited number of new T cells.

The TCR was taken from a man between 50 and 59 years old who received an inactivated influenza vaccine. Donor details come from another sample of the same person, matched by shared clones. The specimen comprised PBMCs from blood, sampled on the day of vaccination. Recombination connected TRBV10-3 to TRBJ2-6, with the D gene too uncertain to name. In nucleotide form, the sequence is TGTGCCATCAGTGAGTCAATCGGGGCCAACGTCCTGACTTTC. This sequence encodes CAISESIGANVLTF.